Within the sample, the clone carrying this TCR beta chain is medium-sized. What it binds is unknown. Every participating donor gave one draw, a heparinised blood sample averaging roughly 0.12 L. The data originate from a study of beta chain features in type 1 diabetes. General study points: Relative to healthy donors, patients appeared to have naive, central memory and Treg TCRB repertoires that were more similar. People with Type 1 diabetes carried modestly yet significantly shorter TCRB CDR3s in all four CD4+ subsets.

Every isolated RNA sample was fully reverse transcribed, so sequencing captured expressed TCRB transcripts. The protocol was immunoSEQ multiplex PCR, while the TCRdb copy is restricted to in-frame clones and leaves out a portion. The profile shows tens of thousands of clones, around half of them singletons. The CDR3 is 13 amino acids. The germline gives CDR1 MNHNS, CDR2 SASEGT. With 1 base removed from V and 13 bases from J, the gap between germline ends came to 16 bases. The chain links TRBV6-1 to TRBJ2-5; weak D call: TRBD1 (5 bases). The clonotype was recovered from a woman in her thirties or forties with type 1 diabetes. Sequencing was carried out using Tregs from blood. CDR3 in DNA: TGTGCCAGCAGTGAAGACACCAGGGCCTCAGGGTACTTC. This gives the protein CASSEDTRASGYF.